This T cell receptor (beta chain) came from a study of blood T cell repertoires in COVID-19. V was clipped by 2 bases and J by 2 bases, with 14 bases between them. This CDR3 is 15 amino acids long. Germline V gene lookup returns CDR1 SGHRS and CDR2 YFSETQ. This clone was observed a single time. Clones were sequenced by immunoSEQ multiplex PCR, and TCRdb holds only the in-frame ones, with some missing. The table includes fewer than 450,000 clones, approximately 90% detected once. Seattle patients were enrolled while actively infected and followed longitudinally. The gene calls are TRBV5-1 and TRBJ2-7; TRBD1 is a possible D gene (6 bases). The specimen sequenced was peripheral blood. This TCR was recovered from a woman aged 45-65 years with COVID-19, enrolled during active disease. The DNA for the CDR3 is TGCGCCAGCAGCTTACTGGACAGTCTCACCTACGAGCAGTACTTC. It encodes CASSLLDSLTYEQYF.